The present TCR beta chain was sequenced within a study of blood T cell repertoires in COVID-19. The germline V and J ends were trimmed by 0 bases and 8 bases, with 5 bases remaining between them. This CDR3 is built from 12 residues. Germline CDR1 is SGHKS and CDR2 is YYEKEE (reference sequence). Assay used: immunoSEQ multiplex PCR; TCRdb lists only in-frame clones, some missing. The table has 52,000 or so clones, approximately 80% seen once. The sequenced sample consisted of peripheral blood. This sequence originates from a human donor in a cohort sampled during active or convalescent COVID-19. The rearrangement links TRBV5-5 to TRBJ1-4; D is uncertain. CDR3 sequence reads: CASSLAEEKLFF. The CDR3, as DNA: TGTGCCAGCAGCTTGGCCGAGGAAAAACTGTTTTTT.